These 14 T cell receptor beta chains were all obtained from the same sample, sequenced in a study of long-term antiretroviral therapy in people with HIV. Researchers ran immunoSEQ v3.0 at survey level. Method: immunoSEQ multiplex PCR; TCRdb's copy keeps in-frame clones and lacks some. The sample holds roughly 28,000 clones, 85% to 90% seen once. This material consisted of unsorted PBMCs, taken approximately 2.7 years after starting antiretroviral therapy. These receptors all come from a middle-aged man with HIV.

CDR3 DNA sequence: TGCGCCAGCAGCCAAGAGCGGGGGGGCCAAGAGACCCAGTACTTC. Protein: CASSQERGGQETQYF. The chain has TRBV4-3 and TRBJ2-5; 9 bases map to TRBD2. The CDR3 runs to 15 residues. The V gene's germline CDR1 is LGHNA and CDR2 YSLEER. After removal of 0 bases from V and 1 base from J, the junction contained 0 bases not matched to a gene.

The rearrangement uses TRBV28 and TRBJ2-1, with 11 bases matching TRBD2. Germline-derived CDR1 and CDR2 are MDHEN and SYDVKM. The CDR3 covers 14 residues. V gave up 2 bases and J gave up 7 bases; unmatched junction bases: 1. The CDR3 loop reads CASSLTSGGNEQFF. CDR3 nucleotides: TGTGCCAGCAGTTTAACTAGCGGGGGTAATGAGCAGTTCTTC.

The rearrangement joins TRBV6-1 to TRBJ2-7; D gene ambiguous. This CDR3 is built from 14 residues. Trimming shortened V by 4 bases and J by 0 bases, and 10 bases separated the two germline ends. CDR1 is MNHNS, CDR2 SASEGT, per germline. This CDR3 reads CASSGSVSSYEQYF. CDR3 DNA sequence: TGTGCCAGCAGTGGATCCGTAAGCTCCTACGAGCAGTACTTC.

The chain recombines TRBV19 with TRBJ2-5; no firm D call. V was trimmed by 0 bases and J by 2 bases, leaving 7 bases between them. The CDR3 runs to 14 residues. Germline V gives CDR1 LNHDA, CDR2 SQIVND (reference sequence). CDR3 residues: CASSIDQYQETQYF. DNA of the CDR3: TGTGCCAGTAGTATAGATCAATATCAAGAGACCCAGTACTTC.

The genes are TRBV6-5 and TRBJ1-2; maybe TRBD1 (6 bases). V lost 6 bases, J lost 6 bases, and 17 bases lay in between. CDR3 length: 14 amino acids. CDR1 and CDR2 (germline): MNHEY, SVGAGI. CDR3 sequence (DNA): TGTGCCAGCAGACGAGGGCCGGGGGACAATGGCTACACCTTC. It specifies CASRRGPGDNGYTF.

The rearrangement links TRBV18 to TRBJ2-3; 9 bases map to TRBD1. Trimming removed 5 bases from V and 2 bases from J; junction bases left unmatched: 8. Germline V gives CDR1 KGHSH, CDR2 LQKENI. The CDR3 sequence is 16 residues long. The CDR3: CASSGDNRGLTDTQYF. CDR3 sequence (DNA): TGTGCCAGCTCAGGTGATAACAGGGGGCTCACAGATACGCAGTATTTT.

The chain has TRBV10-3 and TRBJ2-3; 9 bases line up with TRBD2. This CDR3 comprises 17 residues. CDR1 and CDR2 from the germline V gene are ENHRY and SYGVKD. V was pared by 0 bases and J by 2 bases, with 6 bases of the junction left unmatched. The CDR3 region has the DNA TGTGCCATCAGTGAGTCGACCGGCGGGAGGGCCACAGATACGCAGTATTTT. It yields the protein CAISESTGGRATDTQYF.

The chain joins TRBV7-2 to TRBJ1-3, with D unresolved. Trimming left V 0 bases short and J 2 bases short, with 8 bases between. Germline-derived CDR1 and CDR2 are SGHTA and FQGNSA. The CDR3 covers 15 residues. CDR3 sequence: CASSLALSPGNTIYF. In nucleotides, the CDR3 is TGTGCCAGCAGCTTAGCTCTCTCTCCTGGAAACACCATATATTTT.

The chain is built from TRBV7-9 and TRBJ1-1, with unresolved D. In germline, CDR1 is SEHNR, CDR2 FQNEAQ (reference sequence). CDR3 size: 13 residues. Trimming removed 3 bases at V and 4 bases at J, with 9 bases between. CDR3 in DNA: TGTGCCAGCAGCTTTGGCGCGTCCACTGAAGCTTTCTTT. This sequence encodes CASSFGASTEAFF.

The V gene is TRBV4-1, the J gene TRBJ2-1, with 10 bases matching TRBD2. The CDR3 runs to 15 residues. After removal of 1 base from V and 8 bases from J, the junction contained 5 bases not matched to a gene. The germline CDR1 and CDR2 sequences are MGHRA and YSYEKL. CDR3 DNA: TGCGCCAGCAGCCAAGCGAGCGGGGGGGCCTATGAGCAGTTCTTC. Its protein product is CASSQASGGAYEQFF.

The chain combines TRBV4-3 with TRBJ2-6, with D uncertain. The CDR3 sequence is 14 residues long. V lost 0 bases and J 4 bases, leaving 4 bases between the germline ends. Germline CDR1 and CDR2: LGHNA and YSLEER. CDR3 DNA sequence: TGCGCCAGCAGCCAAGACGCCGGGGCCAACGTCCTGACTTTC. It yields the protein CASSQDAGANVLTF.

The gene calls are TRBV5-1 and TRBJ2-1; D ambiguous. Germline assignment: CDR1 SGHRS and CDR2 YFSETQ. CDR3 length: 14 amino acids. V lost 4 bases to trimming and J lost 2 bases, with 10 bases between them. This CDR3 reads CASSPQTPYNEQFF. In nucleotides, the CDR3 is TGCGCCAGCAGCCCGCAAACGCCCTACAATGAGCAGTTCTTC.

In regard to this clone: The same CDR3 is also encoded by other DNA sequences in this sample. The rearrangement uses TRBV28 and TRBJ1-1; possible D gene TRBD1, 6 bases. Germline lookup yields CDR1 MDHEN and CDR2 SYDVKM. CDR3 length: 12 amino acids. The V and J ends lost 7 bases and 5 bases respectively, with 11 bases between them. The CDR3 region is CASTRQGTEAFF. The CDR3, as DNA: TGTGCCAGCACCCGCCAGGGGACTGAAGCTTTCTTT.

V gene TRBV18 combines with J gene TRBJ2-7, with 7 bases lining up with TRBD1. Germline V gene lookup returns CDR1 KGHSH and CDR2 LQKENI. The CDR3 consists of 15 residues. V was pared by 3 bases and J by 3 bases, with 8 bases of the junction left unmatched. Here the CDR3 reads CASSPSPDRNYEQYF. In DNA form, the CDR3 reads TGTGCCAGCTCACCCTCGCCGGACAGGAACTACGAGCAGTACTTC.